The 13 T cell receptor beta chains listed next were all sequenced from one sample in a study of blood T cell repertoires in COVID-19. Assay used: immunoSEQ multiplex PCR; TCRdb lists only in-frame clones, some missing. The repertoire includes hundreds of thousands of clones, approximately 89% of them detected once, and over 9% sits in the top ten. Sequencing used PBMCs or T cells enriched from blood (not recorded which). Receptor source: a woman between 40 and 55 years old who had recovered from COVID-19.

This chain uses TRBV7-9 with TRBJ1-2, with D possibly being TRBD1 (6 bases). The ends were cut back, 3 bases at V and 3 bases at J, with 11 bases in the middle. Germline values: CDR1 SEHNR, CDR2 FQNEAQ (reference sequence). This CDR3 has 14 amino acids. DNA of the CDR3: TGTGCCAGCAGCTTGGACAGCCACGACTATGGCTACACCTTC. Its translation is CASSLDSHDYGYTF. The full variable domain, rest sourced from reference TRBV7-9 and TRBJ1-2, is DTGVSQNPRHKITKRGQNVTFRCDPISEHNRLYWYRQTLGQGPEFLTYFQNEAQLEKSRLLSDRFSAERPKGSFSTLEIQRTEQGDSAMYLCASSLDSHDYGYTFGSGTRLTVV.

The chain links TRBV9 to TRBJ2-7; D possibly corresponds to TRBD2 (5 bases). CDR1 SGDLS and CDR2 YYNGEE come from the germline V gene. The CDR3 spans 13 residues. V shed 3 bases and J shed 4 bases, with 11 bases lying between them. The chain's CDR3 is CASSGAGEYEQYF. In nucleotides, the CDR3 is TGTGCCAGCAGCGGAGCCGGGGAATACGAGCAGTACTTC. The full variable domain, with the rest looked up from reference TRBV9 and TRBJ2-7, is DSGVTQTPKHLITATGQRVTLRCSPRSGDLSVYWYQQSLDQGLQFLIQYYNGEERAKGNILERFSAQQFPDLHSELNLSSLELGDSALYFCASSGAGEYEQYFGPGTRLTVT.

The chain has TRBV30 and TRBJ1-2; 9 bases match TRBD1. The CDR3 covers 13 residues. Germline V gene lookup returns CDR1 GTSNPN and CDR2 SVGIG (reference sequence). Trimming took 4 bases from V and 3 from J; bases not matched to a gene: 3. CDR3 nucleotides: TGTGCCTGGAAGGACAGGGGATACTATGGCTACACCTTC. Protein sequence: CAWKDRGYYGYTF.

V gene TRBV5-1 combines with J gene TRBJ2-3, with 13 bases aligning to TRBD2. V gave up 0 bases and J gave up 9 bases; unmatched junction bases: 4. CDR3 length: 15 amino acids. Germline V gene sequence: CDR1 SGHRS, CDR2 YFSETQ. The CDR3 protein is CASSLEGTSGATQYF. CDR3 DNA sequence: TGCGCCAGCAGCTTGGAAGGGACTAGCGGGGCCACGCAGTATTTT.

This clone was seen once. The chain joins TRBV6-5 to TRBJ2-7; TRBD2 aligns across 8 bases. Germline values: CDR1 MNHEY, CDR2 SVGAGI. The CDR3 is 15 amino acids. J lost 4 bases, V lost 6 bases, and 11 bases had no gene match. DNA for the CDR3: TGTGCCAGCAGGCCCTCTATAGCGGGGTGGTACGAGCAGTACTTC. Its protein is CASRPSIAGWYEQYF.

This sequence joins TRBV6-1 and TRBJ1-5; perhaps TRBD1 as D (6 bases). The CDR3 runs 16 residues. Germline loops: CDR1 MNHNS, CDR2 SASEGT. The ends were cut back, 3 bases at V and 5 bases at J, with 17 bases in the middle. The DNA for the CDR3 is TGTGCCAGCAGTGATCTAGGGGGAGGGGTGCATCAGCCCCAGCATTTT. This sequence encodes CASSDLGGGVHQPQHF.

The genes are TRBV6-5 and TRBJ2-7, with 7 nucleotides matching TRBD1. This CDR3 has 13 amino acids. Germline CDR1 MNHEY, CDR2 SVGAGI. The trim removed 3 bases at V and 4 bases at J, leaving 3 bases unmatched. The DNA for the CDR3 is TGTGCCAGCAGTTATCGACAGGGATACGAGCAGTACTTC. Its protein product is CASSYRQGYEQYF.

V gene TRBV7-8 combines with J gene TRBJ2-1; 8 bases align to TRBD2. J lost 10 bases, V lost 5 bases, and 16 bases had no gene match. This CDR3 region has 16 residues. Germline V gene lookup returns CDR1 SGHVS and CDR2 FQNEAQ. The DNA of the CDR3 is TGTGCCAGCAGCAACGGGACTAGTGTCCGGCTGTTCGAGCAGTTCTTC. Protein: CASSNGTSVRLFEQFF.

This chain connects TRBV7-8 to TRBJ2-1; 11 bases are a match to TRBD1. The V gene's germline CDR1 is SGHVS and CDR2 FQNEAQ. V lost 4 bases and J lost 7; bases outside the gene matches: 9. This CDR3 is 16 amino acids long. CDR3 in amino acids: CASSWPPGQGENEQFF. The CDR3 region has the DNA TGTGCCAGCAGCTGGCCCCCGGGACAGGGGGAAAATGAGCAGTTCTTC.

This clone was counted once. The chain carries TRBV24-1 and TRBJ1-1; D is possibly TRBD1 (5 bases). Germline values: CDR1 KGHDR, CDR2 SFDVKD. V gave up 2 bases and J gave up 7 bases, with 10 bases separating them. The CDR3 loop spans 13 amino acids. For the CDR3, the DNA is TGTGCCACCAGTGATTCATGGGGGGGTGAAGCTTTCTTT. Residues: CATSDSWGGEAFF.

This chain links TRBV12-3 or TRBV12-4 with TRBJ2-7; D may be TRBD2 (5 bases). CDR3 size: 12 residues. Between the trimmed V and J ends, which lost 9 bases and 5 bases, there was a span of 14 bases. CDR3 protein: CASKRSGDEQYF. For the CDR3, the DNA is TGTGCCAGTAAACGGTCCGGGGACGAGCAGTACTTC.

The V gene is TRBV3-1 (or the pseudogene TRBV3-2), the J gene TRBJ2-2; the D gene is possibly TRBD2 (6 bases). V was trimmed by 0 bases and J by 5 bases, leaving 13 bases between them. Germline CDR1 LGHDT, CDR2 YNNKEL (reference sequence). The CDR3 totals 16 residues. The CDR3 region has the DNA TGTGCCAGCAGCCAAGAAGTCAGCGGGTATACCGGGGAGCTGTTTTTT. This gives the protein CASSQEVSGYTGELFF.

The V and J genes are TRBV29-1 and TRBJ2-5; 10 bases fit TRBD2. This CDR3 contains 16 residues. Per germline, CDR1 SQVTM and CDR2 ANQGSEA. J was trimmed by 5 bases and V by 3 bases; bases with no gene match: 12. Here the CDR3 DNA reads TGCAGCGTTGACCGAGCGGGAGGGCCGGCGGGGGAGACCCAGTACTTC. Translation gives CSVDRAGGPAGETQYF.